Listed below are T cell receptor beta chains from one sample, sequenced in a study of blood T cell repertoires in COVID-19. Sequenced by immunoSEQ multiplex PCR; TCRdb stores in-frame clones only, minus some. The data hold 250,000 to 300,000 clones, with roughly 80% observed a single time. Sequences were obtained from peripheral blood. The receptors come from a man aged 55-75 years who had recovered from COVID-19. The CDR3 runs from the conserved cysteine through the conserved F or W. The order of the fields is D gene, V gene, J gene, clone size, CDR3 DNA, CDR3 protein. The D gene is left open where the match is weak. Part of the rows lack a size; the others show once, few, many or a class for expanded clones.

>-|TRBV29-1|TRBJ1-1|few
TGCAGCGCCACACAGGGTGGGAACACTGAAGCTTTCTTT
CSATQGGNTEAFF
>TRBD1|TRBV30|TRBJ1-3|once
TGTGCCTGGAGTCTACAAGACAGGGGACTTAGGTTGAACTCTGGAAACACCATATATTTT
CAWSLQDRGLRLNSGNTIYF
>TRBD2|TRBV3-1/TRBV3-2|TRBJ2-7|-
TGTGCCAGCAGCCCTTCCTCCGGGACTAGCGGGAGGCTGAAAACCTACGAGCAGTACTTC
CASSPSSGTSGRLKTYEQYF
>TRBD2|TRBV7-2|TRBJ2-2|-
TGTGCCAGCAGCTTAGAGGCTAGCGGGGACCACACCGGGGAGCTGTTTTTT
CASSLEASGDHTGELFF
>TRBD1|TRBV9|TRBJ2-1|-
TGTGCCAGCACCGACAGGGGAGCCAACAATGAGCAGTTCTTC
CASTDRGANNEQFF
>TRBD2|TRBV7-2|TRBJ2-1|-
TGTGCCAGCAGCCCGCCCGCGGGGGGGGGCAATGAGCAGTTCTTC
CASSPPAGGGNEQFF
>TRBD2|TRBV7-8|TRBJ2-1|-
TGTGCCAGTTCGGGACTAGCGGGGGACCTTTCCTACAATGAGCAGTTCTTC
CASSGLAGDLSYNEQFF
>TRBD1|TRBV27|TRBJ2-3|-
TGTGCCAGCACAAAAGGGCTGAGGGGGCGCGAGGATACGCAGTATTTT
CASTKGLRGREDTQYF
>TRBD1|TRBV7-9|TRBJ1-2|-
TGTGCCAGCAGCTTGGACAGGGGGACCTATGGCTACACCTTC
CASSLDRGTYGYTF
>-|TRBV10-3|TRBJ2-7|-
TGTGCCAAACACCGGGGCTACGAGCAGTACTTC
CAKHRGYEQYF
>-|TRBV27|TRBJ2-3|-
TGTGCCAGCAGTTTGTTTCTGGACAGAGGACGAACAGATACGCAGTATTTT
CASSLFLDRGRTDTQYF
>-|TRBV6-5|TRBJ1-2|once
TGTGCCAGCACGAAAGGGGGATATGGCTACACCTTC
CASTKGGYGYTF
>-|TRBV9|TRBJ1-1|few
TGTGCCAGCAGCCCACATCCGGGAGAGAACACTGAAGCTTTCTTT
CASSPHPGENTEAFF
>-|TRBV5-1|TRBJ2-7|few
TGCGCCAGCAGCTCCCGCCCGGGGTCCACATACGAGCAGTACTTC
CASSSRPGSTYEQYF
>TRBD1|TRBV30|TRBJ1-1|-
TGTGCCTGGAATCCCAGGGACAGGGAGGTTTCTGAAGCTTTCTTT
CAWNPRDREVSEAFF
>-|TRBV6-2/TRBV6-3|TRBJ1-5|once
TGTGCCAGCAGTTACCTCAGGGTTGGGAGCAATCAGCCCCAGCATTTT
CASSYLRVGSNQPQHF
>-|TRBV27|TRBJ1-5|few
TGTGCCAGCAGTAAGGAGGGCTATAGCAATCAGCCCCAGCATTTT
CASSKEGYSNQPQHF
>-|TRBV30|TRBJ1-6|once
TGTGCCTGGAATGGACAGATTAATTCACCCCTCCACTTT
CAWNGQINSPLHF
>-|TRBV10-3|TRBJ1-2|once
TGTGCCATCAGTCTTATGGGCATGGATGGCTACACCTTC
CAISLMGMDGYTF
>-|TRBV5-6|TRBJ1-2|-
TGTGCCAGCAGCTTGGGCCTGCTCTCGGGTGGCTACACCTTC
CASSLGLLSGGYTF
>-|TRBV6-2/TRBV6-3|TRBJ2-5|-
TGTGCCAGCAGTTACAATAGTCCCCAAGAGACCCAGTACTTC
CASSYNSPQETQYF
>TRBD1|TRBV29-1|TRBJ1-1|-
TGCAGCGTTAGCTCCGGGACAGGGGTCACTGAAGCTTTCTTT
CSVSSGTGVTEAFF
>TRBD1|TRBV2|TRBJ1-1|few
TGTGCCAGCAGAACCGAGGACAGGTCTACCACTGAAGCTTTCTTT
CASRTEDRSTTEAFF
>-|TRBV3-1/TRBV3-2|TRBJ1-5|-
TGTGCCAGCAGCCAAAGGGGTCAGCCCCAGCATTTT
CASSQRGQPQHF
>TRBD1|TRBV5-1|TRBJ2-3|once
TGCGCCAGCAGCTTGGGCCATGCACAGGGGGCCGCAGATACGCAGTATTTT
CASSLGHAQGAADTQYF
>TRBD2|TRBV12-5|TRBJ2-2|-
TGTGCCTCATCGGGGGGGGACACCGGGGAGCTGTTTTTT
CASSGGDTGELFF
>-|TRBV6-2/TRBV6-3|TRBJ1-6|-
TGTGCCAGCAGTGACAGGAGAAATTCACCCCTCCACTTT
CASSDRRNSPLHF
>TRBD2|TRBV24-1|TRBJ2-1|-
TGTGCCACCAGTGATTTTAGCGGGGACCTATACAATGAGCAGTTCTTC
CATSDFSGDLYNEQFF
>TRBD1|TRBV6-6|TRBJ1-6|-
TGTGCCAGCAGTTACAGTCCAGGGGGCGGGGGTTCACCCCTCCACTTT
CASSYSPGGGGSPLHF
>-|TRBV27|TRBJ1-1|-
TGTGCCAGCAGTTCTGCAGGGTTGAACACTGAAGCTTTCTTT
CASSSAGLNTEAFF
>TRBD2|TRBV6-4|TRBJ2-2|few
TGTGCCAGCAGTGCAGCGGGAGTTACCGGGGAGCTGTTTTTT
CASSAAGVTGELFF
>TRBD1|TRBV10-2|TRBJ1-5|-
TGCGCCAGCCGATTAGGACAGGGCACTCAGCCCCAGCATTTT
CASRLGQGTQPQHF
>TRBD1|TRBV18|TRBJ2-3|-
TGTGCCAGCTCACCAGGGACAGGGATAGATACGCAGTATTTT
CASSPGTGIDTQYF
>-|TRBV5-1|TRBJ2-3|-
TGCGCCAGCACCCCTGACGGGGGAGATACGCAGTATTTT
CASTPDGGDTQYF